A single sample gave rise to the 30 T cell receptor beta chains below, sequenced in a study of blood T cell repertoires in COVID-19. Libraries were prepared by immunoSEQ multiplex PCR; TCRdb keeps only in-frame clonotypes and omits some of them. The sample records 300,000 to 400,000 clones, 85% being singletons. The sample consisted of PBMCs or T cells enriched from blood (not recorded which). Every receptor here comes from a woman in her twenties or thirties who had been exposed to COVID-19.

This chain links TRBV28 with TRBJ2-7; TRBD2 matches 9 bases. The length of the CDR3 is 15 residues. Germline V gene data show CDR1 as MDHEN and CDR2 as SYDVKM. V was pared by 2 bases and J by 6 bases, with 8 bases of the junction left unmatched. CDR3 bases: TGTGCCAGCAGTTTACCGGTGGGACTAGCTGGCGAGCAGTACTTC. It specifies CASSLPVGLAGEQYF.

The gene calls are TRBV5-1 and TRBJ2-1; 7 bases map to TRBD2. Germline V CDR1 and CDR2: SGHRS, YFSETQ. Trimming removed 6 bases from V and 4 bases from J; junction bases left unmatched: 13. The CDR3 covers 16 residues. CDR3 amino acids: CASTTGAGRAYNEQFF. DNA of the CDR3: TGCGCCAGCACTACCGGAGCGGGAAGGGCTTACAATGAGCAGTTCTTC.

This rearrangement joins TRBV7-3 to TRBJ1-1; D is ambiguous. Trimming stripped 0 bases from V and 1 base from J, with 9 bases between. The CDR3 runs 15 residues. Germline-derived CDR1 and CDR2 are SGHTA and FQGTGA. The DNA of the CDR3 is TGTGCCAGCAGCTTAACAGCAAGCGAGAACACTGAAGCTTTCTTT. Its translation is CASSLTASENTEAFF.

This chain connects TRBV7-2 to TRBJ1-6, with D perhaps matching TRBD1 (6 bases). Germline V gene data show CDR1 as SGHTA and CDR2 as FQGNSA. V shed 3 bases and J shed 10 bases, with 16 bases lying between them. The CDR3 has 15 amino acids. CDR3 DNA sequence: TGTGCCAGCAGCTTTAGGGGGGGCGCAGGATCACCCCTCCACTTT. Protein: CASSFRGGAGSPLHF.

The rearrangement joins TRBV4-1 to TRBJ2-2; tentative D call: TRBD1 (6 bases). The germline gives CDR1 MGHRA, CDR2 YSYEKL. Trimming pared 5 bases from V and 4 bases from J, leaving 8 bases between. CDR3 size: 13 residues. The CDR3 sequence: CASSYRVTGELFF. CDR3 nucleotide sequence: TGCGCCAGCAGCTACAGGGTCACCGGGGAGCTGTTTTTT.

The chain is built from TRBV10-3 and TRBJ2-7, with 11 nucleotides matching TRBD2. V trimming: 3 bases; J trimming: 2 bases; junction bases outside the gene matches: 6. CDR3 length: 16 amino acids. Looked up from germline, CDR1 is ENHRY and CDR2 is SYGVKD. CDR3 coding DNA: TGTGCCATCAGTGATACTACTAGCGGGAGCCCCTACGAGCAGTACTTC. Its protein product is CAISDTTSGSPYEQYF.

This chain joins TRBV9 and TRBJ1-2; D gene unclear. Germline assignment: CDR1 SGDLS and CDR2 YYNGEE. Trimming removed 0 bases at V and 5 bases at J, with 11 bases between. The CDR3 consists of 14 residues. In nucleotides, the CDR3 is TGTGCCAGCAGCGTAGAGAGGGTTGGGTATGGCTACACCTTC. Translated, it gives CASSVERVGYGYTF.

The chain couples TRBV28 to TRBJ2-1; 7 positions match TRBD2. The CDR3 length is 14 residues. Germline V gene lookup returns CDR1 MDHEN and CDR2 SYDVKM. The J segment lost 1 base and the V segment lost 7 bases, leaving 4 bases of the junction unmatched. CDR3 in amino acids: CASTWGGSYNEQFF. DNA for the CDR3: TGTGCCAGCACCTGGGGAGGGTCCTACAATGAGCAGTTCTTC.

The rearrangement uses TRBV14 and TRBJ2-1; the match to TRBD2 covers 10 bases. This CDR3 spans 20 amino acids. V was pared by 3 bases and J by 0 bases, with 14 bases of the junction left unmatched. The germline V gene encodes CDR1 SGHDN and CDR2 FVKESK. The CDR3 DNA reads TGTGCCAGCAGCCATACCCCGGGACTAGCGACCTTTAGCTCCTACAATGAGCAGTTCTTC. This codes for CASSHTPGLATFSSYNEQFF.

This clone has at least ten counts. This chain connects TRBV7-9 to TRBJ1-2, with TRBD1 matching over 9 bases. The CDR3 has 15 amino acids. CDR1 and CDR2 (germline): SEHNR, FQNEAQ (reference sequence). V lost 1 base, J lost 8 bases, and 8 bases stayed unmatched. The CDR3 loop reads CASSLGGGQGKGYTF. CDR3 coding DNA: TGTGCCAGCAGCTTAGGTGGCGGACAGGGGAAAGGCTACACCTTC.

CDR3: CASSQDRGGENTGELFF. The CDR3 DNA is TGTGCCAGCAGCCAAGATAGAGGGGGCGAGAACACCGGGGAGCTGTTTTTT. This chain uses TRBV3-1 (or the pseudogene TRBV3-2) with TRBJ2-2; 7 nucleotides match TRBD1. V was clipped by 0 bases and J by 1 base; unmatched bases: 5. CDR1 is LGHDT, CDR2 YNNKEL, per germline (reference sequence). There are 17 residues in the CDR3.

The V call is TRBV19, the J call TRBJ2-1; maybe TRBD2 (7 bases). Looked up from germline, CDR1 is LNHDA and CDR2 is SQIVND (reference sequence). The CDR3 has 15 residues. The V and J ends lost 7 bases and 4 bases respectively, with 17 bases between them. As DNA, the CDR3 is TGTGCCAGTAACGACAACGGGGGGCGTTACAATGAGCAGTTCTTC. It yields the protein CASNDNGGRYNEQFF.

The chain joins TRBV24-1 to TRBJ1-1, with TRBD1 as a possible D gene (6 bases). This CDR3 is built from 13 residues. Trimming took 7 bases from V and 4 from J, leaving 12 bases between them. The germline V gene encodes CDR1 KGHDR and CDR2 SFDVKD. CDR3 amino acids: CATRGALGTEAFF. The CDR3 bases are TGTGCCACCAGGGGGGCGCTGGGCACTGAAGCTTTCTTT.

V gene TRBV10-2 combines with J gene TRBJ1-1; 9 bases are shared with TRBD1. The CDR3 totals 16 residues. Germline assignment: CDR1 WSHSY and CDR2 SAAADI. V shed 0 bases and J 5 bases; nucleotides not matched to a gene: 7. The CDR3, as DNA: TGCGCCAGCAGTGAGTCCTCCGGGACAGGGATTACTGAAGCTTTCTTT. Translated: CASSESSGTGITEAFF.

In this sample, this clone turned up once. The V gene is TRBV2, the J gene TRBJ1-4; weak D call: TRBD1 (6 bases). Trimming took 5 bases from V and 2 from J, leaving 21 bases between them. The V gene's germline CDR1 is SNHLY and CDR2 FYNNEI. The CDR3 totals 18 residues. CDR3 bases: TGTGCCAGCAGTTTGAGGACAGTGACTACAGCCACTAATGAAAAACTGTTTTTT. Translated: CASSLRTVTTATNEKLFF.

The rearrangement joins TRBV9 to TRBJ2-1, with TRBD2 matching over 8 bases. This CDR3 spans 18 amino acids. The trim removed 0 bases at V and 6 bases at J, leaving 14 bases unmatched. CDR1 and CDR2 (germline): SGDLS, YYNGEE. In nucleotides, the CDR3 is TGTGCCAGCAGCGTAGCACCTTTTGGAGTAGCGGGGAGCAATGAGCAGTTCTTC. Residues: CASSVAPFGVAGSNEQFF.

J is TRBJ1-4 and V is TRBV29-1; 11 bases match TRBD1. The CDR3 spans 13 residues. J gave up 8 bases and V 3 bases, and 2 bases lay outside the gene matches. Germline CDR1 is SQVTM and CDR2 is ANQGSEA. The CDR3 loop reads CSVEGQGEEKLFF. In nucleotides, the CDR3 is TGCAGCGTTGAGGGACAGGGGGAGGAAAAACTGTTTTTT.

This chain links TRBV3-1 (or the pseudogene TRBV3-2) with TRBJ2-5; D call uncertain. V was shortened by 4 bases and J by 3 bases, with 6 bases between the two germline ends. CDR1 is LGHDT and CDR2 is YNNKEL in the germline V gene (reference sequence). The CDR3 contains 12 residues. The CDR3 sequence is CASSPQEETQYF. The DNA for the CDR3 is TGTGCCAGCAGCCCCCAGGAAGAGACCCAGTACTTC.

Written as DNA, the CDR3 is TGTGCCAGCAGCACCAACAGGGATGGCACAGATACGCAGTATTTT. As protein: CASSTNRDGTDTQYF. This chain connects TRBV7-9 to TRBJ2-3, with a weak D call TRBD1 (6 bases). Germline-derived CDR1 and CDR2 are SEHNR and FQNEAQ (reference sequence). The CDR3 is 15 amino acids. Trimming removed 5 bases at V and 1 base at J, with 13 bases between.

The rearrangement links TRBV2 to TRBJ1-2; D is uncertain. This CDR3 comprises 14 residues. The V and J ends lost 4 bases and 7 bases respectively, with 16 bases between them. CDR1 and CDR2 from the germline V gene are SNHLY and FYNNEI. CDR3 in amino acids: CASSVSDLQIGYTF. In nucleotides, the CDR3 is TGTGCCAGCAGTGTATCAGACCTACAGATTGGCTACACCTTC.

The chain employs TRBV21-1 and TRBJ2-5; the table calls TRBD1, which could not be checked here. TRBV21-1 corresponds to a pseudogene. CDR3 size: 17 residues. CDR3 protein: CASSPGTGATQEETQYF. The CDR3 DNA reads as TGTGCCAGCAGCCCCGGGACAGGAGCAACCCAAGAAGAGACCCAGTACTTC.

This clone was seen only once. This chain joins TRBV11-2 and TRBJ2-7, with D possibly matching TRBD1 (6 bases). The CDR3 extends over 13 amino acids. The germline gives CDR1 SGHAT, CDR2 FQNNGV. V was clipped by 6 bases and J by 3 bases, with 12 bases between them. The CDR3 bases are TGTGCCAGCAGTCGACAGGCGGGCTACGAGCAGTACTTC. Translated, it gives CASSRQAGYEQYF.

The genes are TRBV7-9 and TRBJ2-2; 7 bases match TRBD2. V was clipped by 5 bases and J by 0 bases; unmatched bases: 6. Germline V gene data show CDR1 as SEHNR and CDR2 as FQNEAQ (reference sequence). There are 16 residues in the CDR3. Here the CDR3 reads CASSQKGGANTGELFF. CDR3 DNA sequence: TGTGCCAGCAGCCAAAAGGGAGGGGCGAACACCGGGGAGCTGTTTTTT. Variable domain in full (rest from reference TRBV7-9 and TRBJ2-2): DTGVSQNPRHKITKRGQNVTFRCDPISEHNRLYWYRQTLGQGPEFLTYFQNEAQLEKSRLLSDRFSAERPKGSFSTLEIQRTEQGDSAMYLCASSQKGGANTGELFFGEGSRLTVL.

The CDR3 DNA is TGCGCCAGCAGCTCTGTCTCCGGGAGGTTAGGTGGTAATGAGCAGTTCTTC. This encodes CASSSVSGRLGGNEQFF. V usage is TRBV4-1 and J usage is TRBJ2-1; TRBD2 matches at 7 bases. The CDR3 totals 17 residues. Germline trimming cut 5 bases from V and 7 bases from J; bases unmatched to any gene: 17. CDR1 MGHRA and CDR2 YSYEKL come from the germline V gene.

This sequence joins TRBV5-4 and TRBJ1-2, with TRBD1 as a possible D gene (6 bases). Trimming stripped 1 base from V and 4 bases from J, with 14 bases between. Germline CDR1 is SGHNT and CDR2 is YYREEE (reference sequence). The CDR3 is 15 amino acids. This CDR3 is CASSLPGDEIYGYTF. Here the CDR3 DNA reads TGTGCCAGCAGCTTGCCAGGGGATGAGATCTATGGCTACACCTTC. The whole variable domain, remainder taken from reference TRBV5-4 and TRBJ1-2, is ETGVTQSPTHLIKTRGQQVTLRCSSQSGHNTVSWYQQALGQGPQFIFQYYREEENGRGNFPPRFSGLQFPNYSSELNVNALELDDSALYLCASSLPGDEIYGYTFGSGTRLTVV.

The genes are TRBV24-1 and TRBJ2-5; D may be TRBD1 (5 bases). This CDR3 is 15 amino acids long. CDR1 and CDR2 from the germline V gene are KGHDR and SFDVKD. Trimming took 3 bases from V and 2 from J, leaving 12 bases between them. The CDR3 loop reads CATSDPGRAQETQYF. CDR3 coding DNA: TGTGCCACCAGTGATCCCGGCAGGGCACAAGAGACCCAGTACTTC.

This chain joins TRBV5-1 and TRBJ2-7; TRBD2 is a possible D gene (5 bases). The CDR3 has 13 amino acids. The ends were cut back, 2 bases at V and 4 bases at J, with 10 bases in the middle. CDR1 and CDR2 from the germline V gene are SGHRS and YFSETQ. DNA for the CDR3: TGCGCCAGCAGCTTTACTAGTCGGTACGAGCAGTACTTC. Amino acid sequence: CASSFTSRYEQYF.

The chain recombines TRBV28 with TRBJ1-2; D remains ambiguous. CDR1 is MDHEN and CDR2 is SYDVKM in the germline V gene. V lost 5 bases and J 7 bases, leaving 14 bases between the germline ends. This CDR3 region has 13 residues. CDR3 residues: CASSPTTARGYTF. The CDR3 nucleotides read TGTGCCAGCAGTCCAACCACAGCCCGTGGCTACACCTTC.

The sample holds one count of this clone. V and J are TRBV15 and TRBJ2-7; the D gene is possibly TRBD2 (7 bases). Trimming left V 1 base short and J 6 bases short, with 13 bases between. The CDR3 length is 14 residues. From germline, CDR1 is LNHNV and CDR2 YYDKDF (reference sequence). The CDR3 spells CATSRVGGQFEQYF. CDR3 coding DNA: TGTGCCACCAGCAGAGTGGGGGGGCAGTTCGAGCAGTACTTC.

The chain recombines TRBV9 with TRBJ1-6, with 8 nucleotides matching TRBD1. The CDR3 has 15 amino acids. Trimming removed 3 bases from V and 4 bases from J; junction bases left unmatched: 3. CDR1 is SGDLS, CDR2 YYNGEE, per germline. The CDR3 nucleotides read TGTGCCAGCAGCGGAGGGACAGGTTATAATTCACCCCTCCACTTT. Its protein product is CASSGGTGYNSPLHF.